This T cell receptor (beta chain) derives from a study of blood T cell repertoires in COVID-19. Background on the study: There were acute and convalescent COVID-19 samples, and they came from the United States, Italy and Spain. The cDNA or gDNA used as material had been derived from T cells, B-cell-depleted T cells, or PBMCs.

In germline, CDR1 is SGHNT, CDR2 YYREEE (reference sequence). The CDR3 totals 15 residues. The ends lost 7 bases at V and 4 bases at J; junction bases unmatched: 7. Authors' processing steps: Reference gene primer amplification yielded estimated nucleated cell counts. Method: immunoSEQ multiplex PCR; TCRdb's copy keeps in-frame clones and lacks some. From that table come the V and J calls and clone size; the DNA was used to work out D and trimming. This table holds about 44,000 clones, about 85% found once. Material for sequencing was peripheral blood. The TCR originated in a woman older than 75 in a cohort sampled during active or convalescent COVID-19. The chain recombines TRBV5-4 with TRBJ2-3; 12 positions agree with TRBD2. The chain's CDR3 is CASSRTSGMADTQYF. In nucleotides, the CDR3 is TGTGCCAGCTCGAGGACTAGCGGGATGGCAGATACGCAGTATTTT.